This entry lists 15 T cell receptor beta chains sequenced from one sample in a study of OX40 agonist ivuxolimab in advanced cancers. The assay was immunoSEQ multiplex PCR, and TCRdb's table has in-frame clones only and misses some. Of about 80,000 clones in the sample, roughly 87% were seen once. The source was CD4+ or CD8+ T cells sorted from blood, collected in a trial of the OX40 agonist ivuxolimab. The receptors were sampled from an adult with an advanced solid tumor such as melanoma, head and neck, liver or kidney cancer.

This rearrangement joins TRBV7-9 to TRBJ2-5; maybe TRBD2 (5 bases). V gave up 3 bases and J gave up 4 bases, with 15 bases separating them. Germline V gene sequence: CDR1 SEHNR, CDR2 FQNEAQ (reference sequence). This CDR3 is built from 15 residues. In DNA, the CDR3 is TGTGCCAGCAGCTTCCCCTTTCCCCGGGGAGAGACCCAGTACTTC. Translating it yields CASSFPFPRGETQYF.

This clone was picked up a small number of times. This rearrangement joins TRBV7-2 to TRBJ2-7; D remains unclear. The germline V gene has CDR1 SGHTA and CDR2 FQGNSA. The CDR3 consists of 12 residues. V was clipped by 4 bases and J by 6 bases, with 10 bases between them. CDR3 region: CASSSSSLEQYF. The CDR3 DNA follows: TGTGCCAGCAGCTCTTCAAGCCTCGAGCAGTACTTC.

The chain links TRBV7-9 to TRBJ1-4; D perhaps matches TRBD1 (5 bases). The V and J ends lost 5 bases and 8 bases respectively, with 15 bases between them. The CDR3 sequence is 14 residues long. Germline CDR1 SEHNR, CDR2 FQNEAQ (reference sequence). The CDR3 sequence is CASSHDGGGEKLFF. CDR3 bases: TGTGCCAGCAGCCACGACGGGGGAGGCGAAAAACTGTTTTTT.

V gene TRBV11-3 combines with J gene TRBJ2-3; 8 positions match TRBD2. V lost 5 bases and J lost 4; bases outside the gene matches: 5. This CDR3 contains 14 residues. From germline, CDR1 is SGHNT and CDR2 YENEEA. CDR3 nucleotides: TGTGCCAGCAGCGCCAGCGGGAGCCCAGATACGCAGTATTTT. It specifies CASSASGSPDTQYF.

This rearrangement joins TRBV30 to TRBJ1-1, with 7 positions matching TRBD1. With V trimmed by 2 bases and J by 10 bases, 7 bases remained unmatched. Germline CDR1 reads GTSNPN; CDR2 reads SVGIG (reference sequence). The CDR3 loop spans 12 amino acids. The CDR3 spells CAWSRQGGGAFF. CDR3 DNA: TGTGCCTGGAGTCGACAGGGTGGTGGAGCTTTCTTT. Filled out from reference TRBV30 and TRBJ1-1, the complete variable domain reads SQTIHQWPATLVQPVGSPLSLECTVEGTSNPNLYWYRQAAGRGLQLLFYSVGIGQISSEVPQNLSASRPQDRQFILSSKKLLLSDSGFYLCAWSRQGGGAFFGQGTRLTVV.

The chain recombines TRBV28 with TRBJ1-2; 9 positions agree with TRBD1. This CDR3 is built from 15 residues. Germline-derived CDR1 and CDR2 are MDHEN and SYDVKM. J was trimmed by 3 bases and V by 6 bases; bases with no gene match: 8. CDR3: CASRPGTGTHYGYTF. The CDR3 DNA is TGTGCCAGCAGACCGGGGACAGGGACTCACTATGGCTACACCTTC.

J is TRBJ1-2 and V is TRBV6-5; D call uncertain. Per germline, CDR1 MNHEY and CDR2 SVGAGI. The CDR3 spans 12 residues. Trimming stripped 7 bases from V and 8 bases from J, with 14 bases between. CDR3 nucleotide sequence: TGTGCCAGCACGAGTGGGGTCCGGGGCTACACCTTC. Amino acid sequence: CASTSGVRGYTF.

The chain employs TRBV29-1 and TRBJ1-2; no definite D call. V was shortened by 7 bases and J by 4 bases, with 16 bases between the two germline ends. Per germline, CDR1 SQVTM and CDR2 ANQGSEA. This CDR3 has 13 amino acids. CDR3 nucleotides: TGCAGCGCCCGACCGGAGGTTAGCTATGGCTACACCTTC. This translates into CSARPEVSYGYTF.

This chain uses TRBV6-6 with TRBJ2-7; 11 bases match TRBD2. The V and J ends lost 2 bases and 5 bases, in that order; junction bases with no gene match: 5. Germline CDR1 reads MNHNY; CDR2 reads SVGAGI (reference sequence). The CDR3 runs to 15 residues. The DNA of the CDR3 is TGTGCCAGCAGTTACCTTAGCGGGAGGGCCCACGAGCAGTACTTC. Its translation is CASSYLSGRAHEQYF.

This clone has more than one count but fewer than ten. The V and J genes are TRBV11-2 and TRBJ1-2, with a possible D match to TRBD1 (6 bases). Germline lookup yields CDR1 SGHAT and CDR2 FQNNGV. CDR3 size: 14 residues. Trimming took off 4 bases at V and 0 bases at J, with 9 bases between the two ends. The DNA of the CDR3 is TGTGCCAGCAGCTCAGGACAGACTAACTATGGCTACACCTTC. Translated: CASSSGQTNYGYTF.

The chain links TRBV6-1 to TRBJ1-5; D is uncertain. The CDR3 has 13 residues. Germline lookup yields CDR1 MNHNS and CDR2 SASEGT. V dropped 6 bases and J dropped 9 bases, with 15 bases sitting between them. CDR3 bases: TGTGCCAGCAGGTTGGAGGGAGTTCTGCCCCAGCATTTT. This translates into CASRLEGVLPQHF.

The chain is built from TRBV7-9 and TRBJ2-1; 10 positions agree with TRBD1. Germline values: CDR1 SEHNR, CDR2 FQNEAQ (reference sequence). The CDR3 has 15 residues. Germline trimming cut 3 bases from V and 7 bases from J; bases unmatched to any gene: 6. The CDR3 DNA reads TGTGCCAGCAGCTTCCGGGACAGGGGTGGGAATGAGCAGTTCTTC. Protein sequence: CASSFRDRGGNEQFF. The full variable domain, in which reference TRBV7-9 and TRBJ2-1 provide the parts outside the CDR3, is DTGVSQNPRHKITKRGQNVTFRCDPISEHNRLYWYRQTLGQGPEFLTYFQNEAQLEKSRLLSDRFSAERPKGSFSTLEIQRTEQGDSAMYLCASSFRDRGGNEQFFGPGTRLTVL.

The chain recombines TRBV29-1 with TRBJ1-1, with TRBD1 as a possible D gene (6 bases). V lost 6 bases to trimming and J lost 5 bases, with 16 bases between them. This CDR3 comprises 13 residues. In germline, CDR1 is SQVTM, CDR2 ANQGSEA. This CDR3 reads CSVREQGGTEAFF. CDR3 in DNA: TGCAGCGTAAGGGAACAGGGAGGAACTGAAGCTTTCTTT.

The chain couples TRBV28 to TRBJ1-3; TRBD1 might be the D (5 bases). The germline V gene encodes CDR1 MDHEN and CDR2 SYDVKM. Between the trimmed V and J ends, which lost 8 bases and 3 bases, there was a span of 17 bases. This CDR3 has 15 residues. DNA of the CDR3: TGTGCCAGCTCCCGACGCCAGGGAAATGGAAACACCATATATTTT. It codes for CASSRRQGNGNTIYF. The full variable domain, in which reference TRBV28 and TRBJ1-3 provide the parts outside the CDR3, is DVKVTQSSRYLVKRTGEKVFLECVQDMDHENMFWYRQDPGLGLRLIYFSYDVKMKEKGDIPEGYSVSREKKERFSLILESASTNQTSMYLCASSRRQGNGNTIYFGEGSWLTVV.

The chain uses TRBV19 and TRBJ2-1; 8 nucleotides align to TRBD1. Germline assignment: CDR1 LNHDA and CDR2 SQIVND (reference sequence). This CDR3 contains 13 residues. The trim removed 4 bases at V and 9 bases at J, leaving 5 bases unmatched. CDR3: CASSTQGVGEQFF. Written as DNA, the CDR3 is TGTGCCAGTAGTACACAGGGGGTCGGTGAGCAGTTCTTC. The full variable domain, rest sourced from reference TRBV19 and TRBJ2-1, is DGGITQSPKYLFRKEGQNVTLSCEQNLNHDAMYWYRQDPGQGLRLIYYSQIVNDFQKGDIAEGYSVSREKKESFPLTVTSAQKNPTAFYLCASSTQGVGEQFFGPGTRLTVL.